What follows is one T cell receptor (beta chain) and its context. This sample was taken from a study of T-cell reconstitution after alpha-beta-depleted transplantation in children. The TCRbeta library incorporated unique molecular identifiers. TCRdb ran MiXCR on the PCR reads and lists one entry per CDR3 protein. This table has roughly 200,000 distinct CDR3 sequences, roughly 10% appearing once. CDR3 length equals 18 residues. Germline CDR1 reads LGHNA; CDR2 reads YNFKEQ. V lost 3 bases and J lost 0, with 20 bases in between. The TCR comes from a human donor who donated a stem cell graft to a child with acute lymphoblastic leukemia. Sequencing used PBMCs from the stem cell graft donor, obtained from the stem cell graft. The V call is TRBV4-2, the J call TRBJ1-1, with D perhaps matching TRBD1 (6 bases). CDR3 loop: CASSHGRGGSRMNTEAFF. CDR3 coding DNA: TGTGCCAGCAGCCATGGCCGGGGGGGCAGTAGGATGAACACTGAAGCTTTCTTT.